This T cell receptor (beta chain) was retrieved from a study of T cell responses to AZD1222 COVID-19 vaccine. Comments on this clone: Its antigen is as yet unknown.

Profiled with immunoSEQ multiplex PCR; TCRdb holds only in-frame clones, not every one. The repertoire holds around 190,000 clones, approximately 92% seen once, with 1% to 1.5% in the top ten. Overall study findings and caveats: Without day 14 samples, only post-peak T cell repertoires were studied.

The receptor comes from an adult in good health. Sequenced here: peripheral blood, sampled on day 0 of AZD1222 vaccination.

The chain's CDR3 is CASSVQAGPAYEQYF. The CDR3 nucleotides are TGTGCCAGCAGCGTTCAAGCGGGGCCCGCCTACGAGCAGTACTTC. The chain recombines TRBV9 with TRBJ2-7; 7 bases map to TRBD2. The junction had 7 bases not matched to a gene; V was cut back by 2 bases and J by 2 bases. From germline, CDR1 is SGDLS and CDR2 YYNGEE. This CDR3 contains 15 residues.